This T cell receptor (beta chain) is drawn from a study of shared clonotypes between healthy human individuals (dated by TCRdb to 2019 to 2021). With regard to the full study: The cohort included three men and a couple of women between 18 and 49 years of age. For each donor, three plates each were used for CD4 naive and CD4 memory, two plates were used for CD8 naive, and one plate was used for CD8 memory. Blood TCR repertoires of four to six healthy adults were deeply sequenced to estimate repertoire size and the extent of clonotype sharing between individuals. To increase sequencing depth and limit assay-specific biases, TCR repertoire library preparation and sequencing were carried out by different laboratories using diverse techniques. Each donor's leukapheresis produced roughly between roughly 0.85 and 10 billion PBMCs. What the work shows at the level of the full study, not this receptor alone: Pairwise subsampling indicated that sequencing depth was expected to affect the degree of clonotype sharing among donors. Across a handful of donors, approximately 5% of naive CD4, over 3% of naive CD8, under 2.5% of memory CD4, and 0.4% of memory CD8 clonotypes were shared. Higher generation probabilities were observed for clonotypes shared by all four sorted-subset donors than for non-shared clonotypes. Naive subsets generally had larger estimated clonotype richness than memory subsets. Sampling was restricted to blood, and TCR repertoires in tissue are likely to differ from TCR repertoires in blood. Incomplete sequencing was indicated by rarefaction of sorted-subset datasets, despite the large sequencing depth. The genetic and exposure-history diversity represented was limited by the small number of donors.

On this clone: Its recognized antigen is unknown. The input lacks base qualities; no much larger clone sits a single base away.

CDR1 and CDR2, looked up from the germline V gene, are SGHVS and FNYEAQ. The CDR3 goes from the cysteine to the phenylalanine over 14 residues. CDR3 DNA is the only sequence kept; it has 42 bases, read in frame from the first base. Trimming costs V 5 bases and J 4 bases, and their ends lie 15 bases apart. Donors were healthy HIV-negative adults with no recently reported acute infections or vaccinations. Every donor was a Caucasian adult residing in Nashville, Tennessee, USA. Magnetic negative selection was used to enrich CD4+ T cells, after which naive cells were positively selected on CD45RA and the negative fraction became the memory subset. Blood was collected by leukapheresis, and PBMCs were isolated by Ficoll-Histopaque density gradient centrifugation and then cryopreserved in liquid nitrogen vapor phase. Purity and quantity of every magnetically sorted T cell population were checked by analytical flow cytometry. From each sorted fraction, genomic DNA was isolated and quantified by UV absorbance on a Nanodrop 2000c.

TCR CDR3 regions were amplified from genomic DNA by multiplex PCR using the deep immunoSEQ assay. Genomic DNA extracted from each cell subset was distributed evenly over all wells of several immunoSEQ 96-well plates, and each plate served as one replicate. For sorted subsets, approximately 0.2 ug of genomic DNA, equivalent to 25,000 to 35,000 T cell genomes, went into each replicate PCR. Purified libraries were quantified with a Qubit 3.0 fluorometer, sized on a Bioanalyzer 2100, and re-quantified with the KAPA Library Quantification kit. Every immunoSEQ 96-well plate was sequenced on a separate single-read 150-cycle Illumina NextSeq 550 flow cell. The paper's processing steps were these. Because only junctional sequences without quality scores were contained in the immunoSEQ output, filtering matching that applied to full-length reads could not be performed. Sequences were annotated with PyIR, a Python wrapper for IgBLAST v1.9, and V/J genes and CDR3 were assigned using IMGT germline references. Reads with weak V/J assignments (E-value above 1e-6), missing CDR3, stop codons, out-of-frame junctions, or ambiguous translated residues were removed. A V3J clonotype was defined by an identical inferred V gene, J gene, and CDR3 amino acid sequence. To compute the percentage overlap between repertoires, the number of shared unique clonotypes was divided by the size of the smaller repertoire. Richness of each repertoire was evaluated using RTK rarefaction, the Chao1 estimator, and Recon v2.1 estimates of unobserved clonotypes. For all TCRbeta clonotypes obtained by the gDNA method from four donors, generation probabilities were computed with OLGA. TCRdb's version of the immuneACCESS table is confined to in-frame rearrangements and falls short of the full clone set. An unresolved V gene accounts for under half of the shortfall where checked; the remainder is of unknown origin. That table gives V, J and clone size, and the DNA gave D and trimming. The sample table records some 2,000,000 clones; roughly 96% of these occur just once. Of the sample, 0.13% is held by the ten largest clones.

The chain employs TRBV7-6 and TRBJ2-7, and TRBD1 may be the D gene, going by 5 matching bases. Sample: naive CD4+ T cells sorted from blood. Explained via the paper, the cell subset or site label denotes: CD45RA+ positively selected. The clonotype comes from a man younger than 30 in good health. This receptor has the CDR3 CASSPRVRDYEQYF. In nucleotides, the sequence is TGTGCCAGCAGCCCCCGAGTCAGGGATTACGAGCAGTACTTC.